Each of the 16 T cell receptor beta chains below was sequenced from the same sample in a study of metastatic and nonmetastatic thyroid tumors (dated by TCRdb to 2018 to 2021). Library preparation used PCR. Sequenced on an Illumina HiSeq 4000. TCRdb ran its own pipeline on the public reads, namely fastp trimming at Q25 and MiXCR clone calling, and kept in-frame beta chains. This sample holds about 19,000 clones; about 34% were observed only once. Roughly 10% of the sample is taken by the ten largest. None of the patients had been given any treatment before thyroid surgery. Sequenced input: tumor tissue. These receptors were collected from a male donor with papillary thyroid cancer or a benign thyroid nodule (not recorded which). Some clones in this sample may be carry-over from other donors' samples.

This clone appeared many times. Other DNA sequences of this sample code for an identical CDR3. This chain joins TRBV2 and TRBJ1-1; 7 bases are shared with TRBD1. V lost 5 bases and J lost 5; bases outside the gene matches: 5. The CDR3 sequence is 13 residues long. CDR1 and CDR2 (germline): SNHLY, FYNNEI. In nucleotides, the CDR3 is TGTGCCAGCAGTCAGGGGGAGGGAACTGAAGCTTTCTTT. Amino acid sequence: CASSQGEGTEAFF.

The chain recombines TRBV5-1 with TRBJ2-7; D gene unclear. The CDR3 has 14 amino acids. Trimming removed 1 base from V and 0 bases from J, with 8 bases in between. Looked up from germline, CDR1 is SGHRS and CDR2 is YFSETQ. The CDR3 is CASSLFWSSYEQYF. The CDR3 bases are TGCGCCAGCAGCTTGTTCTGGAGCTCCTACGAGCAGTACTTC.

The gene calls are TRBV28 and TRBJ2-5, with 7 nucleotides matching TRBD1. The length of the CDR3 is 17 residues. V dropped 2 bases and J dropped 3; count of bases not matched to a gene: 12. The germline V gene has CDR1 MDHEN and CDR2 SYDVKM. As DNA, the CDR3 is TGTGCCAGCAGTTTACCCGGGACAGTGTCAAGGAAAGAGACCCAGTACTTC. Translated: CASSLPGTVSRKETQYF.

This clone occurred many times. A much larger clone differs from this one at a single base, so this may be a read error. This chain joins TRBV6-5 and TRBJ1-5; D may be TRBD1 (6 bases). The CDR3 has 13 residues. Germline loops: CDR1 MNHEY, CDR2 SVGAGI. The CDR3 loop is CASSYEGGGPQQF. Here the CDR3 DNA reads TGTGCCAGCAGTTACGAGGGGGGTGGGCCCCAGCAATTT.

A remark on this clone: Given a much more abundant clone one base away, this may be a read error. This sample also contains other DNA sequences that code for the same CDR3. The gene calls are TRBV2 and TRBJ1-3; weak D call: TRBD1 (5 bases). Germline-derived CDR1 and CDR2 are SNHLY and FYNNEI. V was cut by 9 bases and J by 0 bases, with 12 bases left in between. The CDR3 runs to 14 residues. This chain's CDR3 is CARNTGDSGNTIYF. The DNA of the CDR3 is TGTGCCAGAAATACGGGGGACTCTGGAAACACCATATATTTT.

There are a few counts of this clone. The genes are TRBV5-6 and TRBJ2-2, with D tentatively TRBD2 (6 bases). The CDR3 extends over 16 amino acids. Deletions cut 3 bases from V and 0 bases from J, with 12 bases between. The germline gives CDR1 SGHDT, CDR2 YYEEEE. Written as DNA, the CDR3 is TGTGCCAGCAGCTCTACTAGCAGATCGAACACCGGGGAGCTGTTTTTT. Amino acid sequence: CASSSTSRSNTGELFF.

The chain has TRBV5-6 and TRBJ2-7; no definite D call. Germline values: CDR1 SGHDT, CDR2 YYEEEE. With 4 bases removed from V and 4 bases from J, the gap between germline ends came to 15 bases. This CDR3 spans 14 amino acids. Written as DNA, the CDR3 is TGTGCCAGCAGCCTTCTCGGTGCTTCTTACGAGCAGTACTTC. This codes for CASSLLGASYEQYF.

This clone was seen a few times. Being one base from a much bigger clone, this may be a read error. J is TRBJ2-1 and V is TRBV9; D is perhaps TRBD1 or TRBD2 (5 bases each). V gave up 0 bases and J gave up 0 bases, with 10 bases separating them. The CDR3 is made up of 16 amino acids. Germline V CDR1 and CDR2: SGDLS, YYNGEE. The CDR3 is CASSVVRGRSYNEQFF. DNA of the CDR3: TGTGCCAGCAGCGTAGTCCGGGGCCGCTCCTACAATGAGCAGTTCTTC.

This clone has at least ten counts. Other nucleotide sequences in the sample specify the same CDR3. CDR3 nucleotide sequence: TGTGCCAGCAGTTACTGGACAGGGGCGGGAGCCACAGATACGCAGTATTTT. Protein product: CASSYWTGAGATDTQYF. This rearrangement joins TRBV27 to TRBJ2-3; 9 nucleotides match TRBD1. The germline gives CDR1 MNHEY, CDR2 SMNVEV (reference sequence). The CDR3 consists of 17 residues. Trimming took 4 bases from V and 2 from J; bases not matched to a gene: 10.

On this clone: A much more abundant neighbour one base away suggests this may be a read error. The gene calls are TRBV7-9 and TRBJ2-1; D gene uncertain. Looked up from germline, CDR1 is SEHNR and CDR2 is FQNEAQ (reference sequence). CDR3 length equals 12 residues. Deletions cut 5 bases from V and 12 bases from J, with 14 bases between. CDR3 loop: CASSPPVPVQFF. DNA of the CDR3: TGTGCCAGCAGCCCCCCGGTCCCAGTGCAGTTCTTC. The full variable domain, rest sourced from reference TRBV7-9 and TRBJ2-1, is DTGVSQNPRHKITKRGQNVTFRCDPISEHNRLYWYRQTLGQGPEFLTYFQNEAQLEKSRLLSDRFSAERPKGSFSTLEIQRTEQGDSAMYLCASSPPVPVQFFGPGTRLTVL.

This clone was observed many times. In nucleotides, the CDR3 is TGCGCCAGCAGCTTCGGGACTAGCCAGATCACAGATACGCAGTATTTT. Its translation: CASSFGTSQITDTQYF. This chain joins TRBV5-1 and TRBJ2-3, with 9 bases lining up with TRBD2. Germline CDR1 SGHRS, CDR2 YFSETQ. This CDR3 has 16 residues. Unmatched junction bases numbered 6, after V lost 2 bases and J lost 2 bases.

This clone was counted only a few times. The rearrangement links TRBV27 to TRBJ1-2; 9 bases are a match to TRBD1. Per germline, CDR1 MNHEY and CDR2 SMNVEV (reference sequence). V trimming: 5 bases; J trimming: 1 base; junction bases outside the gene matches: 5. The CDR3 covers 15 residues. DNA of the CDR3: TGTGCCAGCAGTGCCGGGACAGGGCTTAACTATGGCTACACCTTC. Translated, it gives CASSAGTGLNYGYTF.

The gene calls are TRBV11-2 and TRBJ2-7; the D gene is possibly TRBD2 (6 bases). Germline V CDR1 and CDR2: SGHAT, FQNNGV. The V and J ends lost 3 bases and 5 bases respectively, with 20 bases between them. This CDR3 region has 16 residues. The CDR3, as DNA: TGTGCCAGCAGCTTGAAAGGGAGAGGGACTCGGAACGAGCAGTACTTC. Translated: CASSLKGRGTRNEQYF.

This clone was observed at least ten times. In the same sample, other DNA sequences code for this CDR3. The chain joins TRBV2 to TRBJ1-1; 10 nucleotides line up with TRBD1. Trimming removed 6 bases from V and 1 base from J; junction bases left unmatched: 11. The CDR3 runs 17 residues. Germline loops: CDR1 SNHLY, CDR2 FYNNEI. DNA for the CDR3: TGTGCCAGCAGATTACCCGGGACAGGGGTCCCGAACACTGAAGCTTTCTTT. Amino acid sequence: CASRLPGTGVPNTEAFF.

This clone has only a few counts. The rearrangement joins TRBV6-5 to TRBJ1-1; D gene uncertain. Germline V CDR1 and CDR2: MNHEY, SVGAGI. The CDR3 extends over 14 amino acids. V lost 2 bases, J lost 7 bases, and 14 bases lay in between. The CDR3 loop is CASSYPGAGNEAFF. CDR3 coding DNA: TGTGCCAGCAGTTACCCGGGCGCGGGAAATGAAGCTTTCTTT.

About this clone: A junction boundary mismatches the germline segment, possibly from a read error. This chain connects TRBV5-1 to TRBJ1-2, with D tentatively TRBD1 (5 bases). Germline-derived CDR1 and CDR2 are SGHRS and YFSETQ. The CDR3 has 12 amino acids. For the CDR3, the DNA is TGCGCCAGCATCTTGACGGGGGATGGCTACTCCTTC. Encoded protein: CASILTGDGYSF.